A selection of T cell receptor beta chains follows, all from one sample in a study of regulatory T cells in long-lasting Graves disease. TCRdb recomputed calls from the multiplex PCR reads with MiXCR, one row per CDR3 protein. The sample lists hundreds of thousands of distinct CDR3 sequences, about 30% occurring once. This specimen consisted of peripheral blood mononuclear cells (PBMCs), obtained when the disease was refractory, from a patient treated with antithyroid drugs. All receptors derive from a female donor with Graves disease. Each CDR3 is given with its conserved first and last residue. Each record gives: D gene, V gene, CDR3 length, CDR3 protein. A D gene is named only where the DNA matches it firmly.

.	TRBV27	15	CASSLWGRGNTEAFF
.	TRBV27	14	CASSLSPTGTGQFF
TRBD1	TRBV20-1	15	CSARGTGRFNQPQHF
TRBD1	TRBV6-1	13	CASRTGGLNEQYF
TRBD1	TRBV6-1	17	CASSYTTGGIEGQPQHF
.	TRBV12-3/TRBV12-4	13	CASSLSSSYEQYF
.	TRBV5-1	16	CASSHPEGINTGELFF
.	TRBV6-1	12	CASSVTLETQYF
.	TRBV10-3	16	CAISDITGAMNTEAFF
.	TRBV10-3	14	CAISEWAGDQPQHF
TRBD1	TRBV6-1	13	CATKDRGDTEAFF
TRBD2	TRBV11-2	15	CASSLDPRRGYEQYF
.	TRBV7-9	15	CASRKTGGEGTEAFF
.	TRBV27	15	CASSPYRDPNYGYTF
.	TRBV4-1	13	CASSQETQVGYTF
.	TRBV14	12	CASSPTEHTQYF
.	TRBV9	15	CASSPHQDVIYGYTF
.	TRBV28	15	CASSLLTGLNTEAFF
.	TRBV5-1	17	CASSLGGTGSSFAEAFF
.	TRBV18	11	CASSNEAEAFF
.	TRBV12-3/TRBV12-4	12	CASSLRHQPQHF
.	TRBV6-1	12	CASREINQPQHF
.	TRBV10-2	14	CASSAGGAFYEQYF
.	TRBV11-2	16	CASSLRTTANTGELFF
.	TRBV29-1	12	CSVERWRDEAFF
TRBD1	TRBV28	15	CASSLTGGENTEAFF
.	TRBV11-2	13	CASSLVGPGELFF
TRBD2	TRBV5-6	15	CASSFLAENSYEQYF
.	TRBV7-9	14	CASTRGTLDTAAFF
.	TRBV20-1	15	CSARNYRITPYGYTF
.	TRBV10-3	14	CAIGRDPTYNEQFF
.	TRBV5-5	14	CASSLRGNNSPLHF
TRBD1	TRBV12-3/TRBV12-4	16	CASRPGTGKGYTEAFF
TRBD2	TRBV2	14	CASRFTGTSSEQYF
.	TRBV12-3/TRBV12-4	14	CASRRSGLSNTIYF
.	TRBV28	16	CATRGEGEGPNQPQHF
TRBD1	TRBV20-1	15	CSATQGAVMNTEAFF
.	TRBV28	14	CASSRTGQYQPQHF
TRBD1	TRBV28	16	CASRTDRAAPNQPQHF
.	TRBV2	15	CASTSEGLSNQPQHF
.	TRBV18	11	CASSPSNGKYF
.	TRBV7-9	14	CASSFGGARQPQHF
TRBD1	TRBV7-9	14	CASSLGQGPLGYTF
.	TRBV7-9	14	CASSHRVDVETQYF
.	TRBV6-1	16	CASSEAEGMGTGELFF
.	TRBV11-2	18	CASSLDGQTAQGGETQYF
TRBD1	TRBV30	12	CAWSSQGNEAFF
TRBD2	TRBV5-1	15	CASRPWTSGAYEQYF
.	TRBV6-5	14	CASSYSTGNYEQYF
TRBD1	TRBV12-3/TRBV12-4	17	CASSRTGLGMGNQPQHF
.	TRBV2	17	CASSEPPWSPDNQPQHF
.	TRBV2	14	CASTETRANYGYTF
TRBD2	TRBV18	16	CASSQPTSGPLGEQYF
.	TRBV15	12	CATSRENSPLHF